The entry that follows covers one TCR beta chain sequence. Its recognized antigen is unknown. There are no base qualities to consult, and no much larger clone falls within one base. This record comes from a study of beta chain features in type 1 diabetes (dated 2018 in TCRdb). Study-level background: Patients and healthy donors did not differ in mean age, gender distribution, total cell number or subset yield. Regulatory and stem cell-like memory subsets were isolated from only 8 patients and roughly 8 healthy donors, whereas naive and central memory subsets came from all 30 or so donors. In the study, recently diagnosed type 1 diabetes patients and matched healthy donors were compared on the TCRB repertoires of their sorted circulating CD4+ T cell subsets. A total of 90 million to 130 million sorted cells were examined across all samples, and a strong correlation was observed between cell number per subset and RNA yield. Results the study describes overall, beyond this receptor: Because cDNA was sequenced instead of genomic DNA, activated cells with high expression could be over-represented, although the groups did not differ in activation or CD3 levels. At VDJ recombination sites, type 1 diabetes patients had fewer insertions and more deleted nucleotides, which implies abnormalities in thymic rearrangement. Naive, central memory and regulatory TCRB repertoires appeared to be more similar among patients than among healthy donors. Because small numbers of individuals were included in the HLA sub-analyses, any influence of HLA type on TCRB rearrangement was left unresolved. PCR might favor shorter templates, but patient and control samples were amplified and corrected together, so any skew would affect both groups equally. A moderate but significant shortening of TCRB CDR3 length was observed in type 1 diabetes patients in all four CD4+ subsets.

Each donor gave one peripheral blood draw, averaging around 120 mL, which was collected into heparinised tubes. Naive, central memory, regulatory and stem cell-like memory CD4+ T cells were sorted on a BD FACSAria II using a panel including CD45RO, CCR7, CD25, CD127, CD95 and CD27. Purity was above 95% for every sorted population. PBMCs were isolated right away by Lymphoprep density gradient centrifugation and were stained directly, without culture. Samples were stained and sorted in pairs, with one healthy donor and one patient per experiment, so that batch effects were minimized. The CDR3 spans 16 residues, from the cysteine through the phenylalanine. Only the CDR3 DNA stays, 48 bases, in frame from base 1. The germline V gene (reference sequence) sets CDR1 to SGHNT and CDR2 to YYREEE. V lost 0 bases and J lost 2 bases; the stretch between them is 13 bases long. The entire amount of isolated RNA was reverse transcribed using the High Capacity cDNA Reverse Transcription Kit, so the sequenced TCRB transcripts were expressed ones. Deep immunoSEQ sequencing was performed on naive, central memory and regulatory T cell samples, with an average of around 3.4 million total reads per sample. After sorted cells were lysed in RLT buffer, RNA was extracted with DNase-treated RNeasy Micro or Mini kits, with the choice depending on cell number. To prevent cross-contamination, each cell subset was processed individually, whereas patient and healthy donor samples were processed jointly. Using the immunoSEQ multiplex PCR, TCRB sequences were amplified from cDNA into 87-bp fragments spanning the CDR3 region. Amplicons were sequenced on the Illumina HiSeq platform. The study's own analysis went as follows. PCR bias was computationally corrected using synthetic template baselines, reads within Hamming distance 2 were collapsed, and singletons that could not be merged were discarded. Reads were aligned to IMGT to assign V, D and J genes, CDR3 length, and insertions or deletions at six rearrangement sites. Within each subset, clonotype counts were normalized to the number of sorted cells before true diversity and Gini coefficients were calculated with the tcR R package. The overlap coefficient, calculated on TCRB nucleotide sequences, was used to quantify repertoire sharing. Out-of-frame TCRB sequences from naive cells were analyzed to stand in for the pre-selection repertoire. As stored in TCRdb, this immuneACCESS dataset retains in-frame rearrangements with V and J assigned. A fraction of the clones does not appear; measured against another copy, unresolved V genes explain less than half of the discrepancy, and the remainder lacks a known reason. From that table come the V and J calls and clone size; the DNA was used to work out D and trimming. In all, the sample holds fewer than 450,000 clones, and about 14% of those were seen once. The top ten hold roughly 0.015% of the sample.

The sequence derives from a woman in her late teens or twenties with type 1 diabetes. The chain is made from TRBV5-4 and TRBJ2-3; a tentative D call is TRBD2 (6 bases match). The material sequenced was naive CD4+ T cells from blood. Interpreted using the paper, the cell subset or site label stands for: true naive CD4+ T cells. The nucleotide sequence is given as TGTGCCAGCAGCTTGGGGCTAGCGTTCCCCACAGATACGCAGTATTTT. This translates into CASSLGLAFPTDTQYF.